The next 30 T cell receptor beta chains were all read from a single sample in a study of T cells after yellow fever vaccination. TCRdb redid the calling of the 5' RACE reads with MiXCR, one entry per CDR3 protein. The table has 400,000 or so distinct CDR3 sequences, 6% to 8% seen once. Sequenced here: PBMCs, sampled 5 days after the yellow fever booster vaccination. Receptors originate from a young man who received the YFV17D yellow fever vaccine.

This clonotype appeared a few times. The CDR3: CASHGVTVNTEAFF. The CDR3 nucleotides read TGTGCCAGCCACGGGGTCACAGTCAACACTGAAGCTTTCTTT. The gene calls are TRBV4-2 and TRBJ1-1, with no clear D. In germline, CDR1 is LGHNA, CDR2 YNFKEQ. The CDR3 loop spans 14 amino acids. Trimming took 8 bases from V and 2 from J, leaving 15 bases between them.

The chain carries TRBV24-1 and TRBJ2-5, with D tentatively TRBD1 (7 bases). The V gene lost 10 bases and the J gene lost 0 bases, with 17 bases spanning the gap. This CDR3 contains 15 residues. The germline CDR1 and CDR2 sequences are KGHDR and SFDVKD. CDR3 region: CATAPGGLYQETQYF. In nucleotides, the CDR3 is TGTGCCACAGCCCCAGGGGGGTTGTACCAAGAGACCCAGTACTTC.

This clonotype was recorded at least ten times. The chain links TRBV3-1 to TRBJ1-5; D unresolved. V was trimmed by 5 bases and J by 8 bases, leaving 13 bases between them. The CDR3 is 13 residues long. Germline assignment: CDR1 LGHDT and CDR2 YNNKEL (reference sequence). The CDR3 DNA reads as TGTGCCAGCAGCATACTGGGCGGAGAGCCCCAGCATTTT. This sequence encodes CASSILGGEPQHF.

This clonotype was picked up a small number of times. The CDR3 coding sequence is TGTGCCAGCAGCAAAAGTTTGGATGAGCAGTTCTTC. It translates to CASSKSLDEQFF. The rearrangement joins TRBV7-8 to TRBJ2-1; no firm D call. Germline CDR1 reads SGHVS; CDR2 reads FQNEAQ. The CDR3 runs to 12 residues. With 5 bases removed from V and 8 bases from J, the gap between germline ends came to 10 bases.

This clonotype was counted at least ten times. The rearrangement links TRBV11-2 to TRBJ1-1, with D possibly TRBD1 on 5 matching bases. This CDR3 is 13 amino acids long. Germline lookup yields CDR1 SGHAT and CDR2 FQNNGV. Trimming left V 2 bases short and J 6 bases short, with 10 bases between. The CDR3 nucleotides read TGTGCCAGCAGCTTACCCGGACATTCTGAAGCTTTCTTT. Its protein is CASSLPGHSEAFF.

Ten or more counts support this clonotype. The chain combines TRBV5-1 with TRBJ1-1; TRBD1 is a possible D gene (5 bases). The V gene's germline CDR1 is SGHRS and CDR2 YFSETQ. The CDR3 contains 16 residues. The ends were cut back, 2 bases at V and 4 bases at J, with 18 bases in the middle. The CDR3 loop is CASSFGDLSGTTEAFF. The CDR3 nucleotides are TGCGCCAGCAGCTTCGGGGACCTCTCCGGGACCACTGAAGCTTTCTTT.

This clonotype was recorded a few times. The chain is built from TRBV28 and TRBJ1-5; weak D call: TRBD1 (6 bases). CDR1 is MDHEN, CDR2 SYDVKM, per germline. Trimming took off 2 bases at V and 6 bases at J, with 8 bases between the two ends. CDR3 length: 13 amino acids. This CDR3 reads CASSLVRGQPQHF. Written as DNA, the CDR3 is TGTGCCAGCAGTTTAGTCAGGGGTCAGCCCCAGCATTTT.

This clonotype has more than one count but fewer than ten. The chain uses TRBV9 and TRBJ2-5; the D gene is possibly TRBD2 (6 bases). V was pared by 0 bases and J by 2 bases, with 14 bases between. The CDR3 runs 16 residues. Germline V gives CDR1 SGDLS, CDR2 YYNGEE. The CDR3 nucleotides read TGTGCCAGCAGCGTAGATAGCGGAGTTTTTCAAGAGACCCAGTACTTC. This codes for CASSVDSGVFQETQYF.

This clonotype was seen more than once but under ten times. This chain connects TRBV14 to TRBJ1-4; D is ambiguous. The CDR3 consists of 16 residues. CDR1 and CDR2 from the germline V gene are SGHDN and FVKESK. The V end lost 0 bases, the J end lost 0 bases, and 8 bases lay between the germline ends. CDR3 in amino acids: CASSQDLLATNEKLFF. The CDR3 nucleotides are TGTGCCAGCAGCCAAGATCTCTTAGCAACTAATGAAAAACTGTTTTTT.

This clonotype was recorded at least ten times. The chain is built from TRBV7-2 and TRBJ2-6; the D is unclear. The CDR3 is 16 residues long. V lost 3 bases, J lost 0 bases, and 9 bases lay in between. The germline V gene encodes CDR1 SGHTA and CDR2 FQGNSA. DNA for the CDR3: TGTGCCAGCAGCTTTCCAAGAACCTCTGGGGCCAACGTCCTGACTTTC. The encoded protein is CASSFPRTSGANVLTF.

The sample holds a few counts of this clonotype. The V and J genes are TRBV12-3 or TRBV12-4 and TRBJ2-7; D unclear. The CDR3 sequence is 12 residues long. Trimming pared 6 bases from V and 5 bases from J, leaving 11 bases between. CDR3 sequence reads: CASRVPPNEQYF. CDR3 DNA sequence: TGTGCCAGCAGGGTCCCCCCCAACGAGCAGTACTTC.

This clonotype was detected only a few times. This rearrangement joins TRBV20-1 to TRBJ2-2; D is perhaps TRBD2 (5 bases). The V and J ends lost 6 bases and 6 bases respectively, with 11 bases between them. Germline values: CDR1 DFQATT, CDR2 SNEGSKA (reference sequence). The CDR3 is 12 amino acids. The CDR3 coding sequence is TGCAGTGCCCCCGGGATCGCCGGGGAGCTGTTTTTT. Its translation is CSAPGIAGELFF.

This clonotype occurred many times. J is TRBJ1-2 and V is TRBV4-3; unclear D gene. Germline lookup yields CDR1 LGHNA and CDR2 YSLEER. This CDR3 spans 14 amino acids. V lost 1 base and J 8 bases, leaving 14 bases between the germline ends. The CDR3 is CASSQASGSRGYTF. CDR3 in DNA: TGCGCCAGCAGCCAAGCGTCCGGGTCGCGGGGCTACACCTTC.

This clonotype was seen many times. The CDR3 here is CASSLGEGLITEAFF. CDR3 nucleotides: TGTGCCAGCAGCTTAGGAGAGGGGTTGATCACTGAAGCTTTCTTT. This chain connects TRBV7-8 to TRBJ1-1; maybe TRBD1 (5 bases). This CDR3 comprises 15 residues. Germline V gene sequence: CDR1 SGHVS, CDR2 FQNEAQ. V was clipped by 1 base and J by 4 bases, with 13 bases between them.

The chain joins TRBV20-1 to TRBJ2-3, with D hard to call. V shed 6 bases and J shed 4 bases, with 11 bases lying between them. The CDR3 contains 12 residues. Per germline, CDR1 DFQATT and CDR2 SNEGSKA (reference sequence). This CDR3 reads CSAERPPDTQYF. The CDR3 DNA sequence: TGCAGTGCCGAGAGGCCCCCAGATACGCAGTATTTT.

This clonotype was seen many times. The rearrangement joins TRBV12-5 to TRBJ2-3; D tentatively fits TRBD1 or TRBD2 (6 bases each). Germline assignment: CDR1 LGHNT and CDR2 FRNRAP. The V gene lost 6 bases and the J gene lost 4 bases, with 14 bases spanning the gap. This CDR3 has 14 amino acids. The DNA of the CDR3 is TGTGCTAGTGGCCGAGGGGGGCCCGCAGATACGCAGTATTTT. This encodes CASGRGGPADTQYF.

The table lists this clonotype with many counts. The chain joins TRBV27 to TRBJ2-3; 8 nucleotides line up with TRBD2. V shed 8 bases and J 2 bases; nucleotides not matched to a gene: 9. The V gene's germline CDR1 is MNHEY and CDR2 SMNVEV (reference sequence). The CDR3 runs to 15 residues. CDR3 sequence reads: CASADGRGDTDTQYF. The DNA for the CDR3 is TGTGCCAGCGCCGACGGGAGGGGTGACACAGATACGCAGTATTTT.

This clonotype was picked up a small number of times. The genes are TRBV7-2 and TRBJ1-1; a weak D match, TRBD1 (6 bases). The CDR3 consists of 14 residues. Germline V gene lookup returns CDR1 SGHTA and CDR2 FQGNSA. V was trimmed by 0 bases and J by 5 bases, leaving 10 bases between them. Here the CDR3 reads CASSLAGATTEAFF. CDR3 sequence (DNA): TGTGCCAGCAGCTTAGCGGGGGCAACGACTGAAGCTTTCTTT.

V is TRBV7-2 and J is TRBJ2-1; 9 nucleotides line up with TRBD2. The CDR3 consists of 15 residues. Germline lookup yields CDR1 SGHTA and CDR2 FQGNSA. Trimming at V came to 4 bases and at J to 6 bases, leaving 7 bases not matched to a gene. The chain's CDR3 is CASSSTGTSLNEQFF. In nucleotides, the CDR3 is TGTGCCAGCAGCTCGACCGGGACTAGCCTCAATGAGCAGTTCTTC.

The chain employs TRBV20-1 and TRBJ2-7, with 8 positions matching TRBD1. CDR1 and CDR2 (germline): DFQATT, SNEGSKA (reference sequence). The CDR3 length is 13 residues. J lost 0 bases, V lost 7 bases, and 5 bases had no gene match. This CDR3 reads CSVFGQGSYEQYF. CDR3 DNA: TGCAGTGTGTTCGGACAGGGCTCCTACGAGCAGTACTTC.

In its sample, this clonotype was seen a few times. V and J are TRBV3-1 and TRBJ1-1, with D possibly being TRBD1 (5 bases). V lost 5 bases to trimming and J lost 4 bases, with 14 bases between them. The CDR3 has 14 residues. Germline values: CDR1 LGHDT, CDR2 YNNKEL (reference sequence). The CDR3, as DNA: TGTGCCAGCAGCGATACTGGGGCCTCCACTGAAGCTTTCTTT. It specifies CASSDTGASTEAFF.

This rearrangement joins TRBV7-2 to TRBJ2-7; 9 bases agree with TRBD1. This CDR3 spans 13 amino acids. V lost 8 bases, J lost 4 bases, and 6 bases stayed unmatched. Germline V gene lookup returns CDR1 SGHTA and CDR2 FQGNSA. Here the CDR3 reads CASVVGQGYEQYF. As DNA, the CDR3 is TGTGCCAGCGTTGTGGGACAGGGTTACGAGCAGTACTTC.

This clonotype showed up just a few times. The V gene is TRBV13, the J gene TRBJ2-2, with D possibly matching TRBD1 (6 bases). The germline V gene encodes CDR1 PRHDT and CDR2 FYEKMQ (reference sequence). The CDR3 is 13 amino acids. Between the trimmed V and J ends, which lost 7 bases and 4 bases, there was a span of 10 bases. For the CDR3, the DNA is TGTGCCAGCAAACAGGGAACCACCGGGGAGCTGTTTTTT. This codes for CASKQGTTGELFF.

V gene TRBV7-2 combines with J gene TRBJ2-1; no reliable D call. The CDR3 is 14 amino acids. Deletions cut 0 bases from V and 10 bases from J, with 13 bases between. Germline V gene sequence: CDR1 SGHTA, CDR2 FQGNSA. The CDR3 here is CASSLATALSEQFF. CDR3 bases: TGTGCCAGCAGCTTAGCCACAGCTCTTTCCGAGCAGTTCTTC.

This clonotype was observed many times. V usage is TRBV20-1 and J usage is TRBJ1-4; 10 bases fit TRBD1. The CDR3 runs 13 residues. V lost 7 bases and J lost 8; bases outside the gene matches: 7. Germline CDR1 DFQATT, CDR2 SNEGSKA (reference sequence). The CDR3 DNA reads TGCAGTGTTTTGACAGGGGGCGTCGAAAAACTGTTTTTT. Protein: CSVLTGGVEKLFF.

CDR3 nucleotides: TGTGCCAGCAGCTGGCGGAAGAACTACAATGAGCAGTTCTTC. This gives the protein CASSWRKNYNEQFF. V is TRBV11-2 and J is TRBJ2-1; D gene uncertain. The germline gives CDR1 SGHAT, CDR2 FQNNGV. V was trimmed by 4 bases and J by 3 bases, leaving 10 bases between them. CDR3 size: 14 residues.

This clonotype was seen only a few times. The rearrangement joins TRBV19 to TRBJ2-1, with D perhaps TRBD1 or TRBD2 (5 bases each). The germline V gene has CDR1 LNHDA and CDR2 SQIVND (reference sequence). V lost 8 bases and J lost 6, with 17 bases in between. The CDR3 length is 14 residues. The CDR3 region has the DNA TGTGCCAGTGGCTGGGGGTTCAGGGTCAATGAGCAGTTCTTC. Translating it yields CASGWGFRVNEQFF.

This clonotype was recorded at least ten times. The genes are TRBV12-3 or TRBV12-4 and TRBJ2-3, with TRBD2 identical over 10 bases. The CDR3 is made up of 15 amino acids. J lost 3 bases, V lost 5 bases, and 5 bases had no gene match. DNA for the CDR3: TGTGCCAGCAGTCTTACTAGCGGGATAACAGATACGCAGTATTTT. Protein product: CASSLTSGITDTQYF.

The table lists this clonotype with many counts. The chain couples TRBV7-8 to TRBJ1-2; D gene ambiguous. In germline, CDR1 is SGHVS, CDR2 FQNEAQ. This CDR3 comprises 15 residues. The V and J ends lost 4 bases and 6 bases respectively, with 18 bases between them. In DNA form, the CDR3 reads TGTGCCAGCAGCTCCCACAGCCTAGGGAAGGATGGCTACACCTTC. Translating gives CASSSHSLGKDGYTF.

The chain employs TRBV5-1 and TRBJ2-1, with 11 bases that match TRBD1. J gave up 9 bases and V 4 bases, and 9 bases lay outside the gene matches. Germline V gives CDR1 SGHRS, CDR2 YFSETQ. The CDR3 contains 15 residues. The CDR3: CASSQSGTGGGEQFF. In nucleotides, the CDR3 is TGCGCCAGCAGCCAATCCGGGACAGGGGGTGGTGAGCAGTTCTTC. The variable domain in full, completed from reference TRBV5-1 and TRBJ2-1, reads KAGVTQTPRYLIKTRGQQVTLSCSPISGHRSVSWYQQTPGQGLQFLFEYFSETQRNKGNFPGRFSGRQFSNSRSEMNVSTLELGDSALYLCASSQSGTGGGEQFFGPGTRLTVL.